The source of this T cell receptor (beta chain) is a study of shared clonotypes between healthy human individuals. Study findings and constraints: Richness estimates generally favored naive over memory subsets. Around 5% of naive CD4 clonotypes were common to a handful of donors.

Per the study methods: Junction-only immunoSEQ data arrived without quality scores, meaning filtering differed. The protocol was immunoSEQ multiplex PCR, while the TCRdb copy is restricted to in-frame clones and leaves out a portion. The DNA gave D and trimming, while V, J and clone size come from that table. Of 650,000 to 800,000 clones listed, 90% to 95% are singletons. Germline V gives CDR1 SGHVS, CDR2 FQNEAQ. There are 16 residues in the CDR3. The V gene end was trimmed by 5 bases and the J gene end by 0 bases; junction bases not matched to a gene: 5. As concerns this clone: No antigen is known for it.

Positive CCR7 selection of CD45RO-negative cells yielded the naive CD8 cells, and terminally differentiated effector memory CD45RA+ cells were excluded. Input material: naive CD8+ T cells sorted from blood. The chain is built from TRBV7-8 and TRBJ2-3; 10 bases fit TRBD2. The TCR originated in a man aged 30 to 39 in good health. CDR3 sequence (DNA): TGTGCCAGCAGCCCAGTAGCGGGAGGTAGCACAGATACGCAGTATTTT. This translates into CASSPVAGGSTDTQYF.